This T cell receptor (beta chain) was profiled in a study of regulatory T cells in long-lasting Graves disease. With iRepertoire HTBI primers and Arm-PCR of CDR3 regions, TCR beta libraries were built. TCRdb redid the calling of the multiplex PCR reads with MiXCR, one entry per CDR3 protein. This sample yields 500,000 or so distinct CDR3 sequences, of which 16% are seen a single time; more than 20% belongs to the top ten. Study results and caveats: Whereas 966 public clonotypes were shared by new patients, persistent patients shared more, at roughly 2,500. Accuracy may have been reduced by the small sample size. Tissue studied was limited to peripheral blood, excluding thyroid tissue.

This clonotype was recorded a few times. Its antigen is unidentified. Indicated time point: newly diagnosed GD, antithyroid drugs for less than 3 months. The TCR library was made from RNA that had been extracted from PBMCs in TRIzol. Trimming shortened V by 4 bases and J by 7 bases, and 17 bases separated the two germline ends. Germline V lookup: CDR1 MNHEY, CDR2 SVGEGT. This CDR3 is 15 amino acids long. These data were also reused for a study on T cells in Graves' hyperthyroidism and ophthalmopathy.

Sequenced material: peripheral blood mononuclear cells (PBMCs), taken at new diagnosis, from a patient treated with antithyroid drugs. The TCR originated in a woman aged 40 to 65 with Graves disease. The chain combines TRBV6-2 or TRBV6-3 with TRBJ2-4, with D perhaps TRBD1 (6 bases). The CDR3 bases are TGTGCCAGCAGTTCCTCCCGGACAGAAGGGAACATTCAGTACTTC. This encodes CASSSSRTEGNIQYF.